Sequencing of this T cell receptor (beta chain) was carried out in a study of cytomegalovirus exposure and HLA in healthy donors (dated by TCRdb to the late 2010s). About the full investigation: An earlier analysis of approximately 600 of the donors reported more than 250 Gb of sequence data and around 120 million unique TCR beta sequences from 150 million to 200 million T cells. About 300 gigabases of sequencing data and 70 million to 100 million unique TCR sequences were included in an early release covering 550 to 650 HLA-typed donors. Among the roughly 400 genotyped donors, around 81% belonged to the genetic ancestry cluster associated with self-reported Caucasian donors. The study aimed to test whether cataloging public T cell receptors could reveal signatures of past pathogen exposure. The study profiled the T cell repertoires of hundreds of subjects by immunosequencing and related them to cytomegalovirus serostatus. In addition to the first cohort of roughly 700 subjects, a separate validation cohort of over 90 different subjects was used. High-throughput TCR immunosequencing, statistical association of individual TCRs with disease status, and machine learning were combined to predict cytomegalovirus infection status. In a later analysis, previously published TCR beta repertoires from several hundred donors were re-analyzed and high-resolution HLA genotyping was added so that TCR occurrence patterns could be studied. Rather than using new phenotypic data, the later analysis identified candidate immune exposures from TCR beta sequences and from how often those sequences occurred across donors. An earlier analysis of fewer than 700 of the donors applied high-throughput TCR beta sequencing to assess whether each TCR beta V gene segment acted as functional or pseudogenic. Donor age, sex, ethnicity and CMV serostatus were collected together with the repertoire data. Genome-wide SNP genotypes for about 60% of the 666 donors were used in a later genetic analysis, which treated that subset as a discovery cohort. Every repertoire in the discovery cohort had been generated on one and the same sequencing platform. HLA typing covered class I and class II loci at four-digit resolution. The number of donors typed differed by locus, with roughly 629-640 for A, B, C, DRB1 and DQB1, about 500 for DQA1, nearly 610 for DPA1, and over 400 for DPB1. Because of strong linkage in the cohort, a few DR-DQ haplotypes were treated as single units for association and clustering. On average, roughly 240,000 unique TCR beta nucleotide sequences were sequenced per donor among roughly 430 genotyped donors of the cohort, with 15% to 20% of those sequences being non-productive. The paper as a whole reports these results and caveats: A further reported finding was that TCR beta sequences accurately predicted the HLA-A and HLA-B alleles for most subjects in the first cohort. In a later genetic analysis, fewer N-insertions in productive TCRs were reported among donors in an Asian-associated ancestry cluster than the roughly 700-donor mean. In this cohort, only TCR beta chains were sequenced, and detectable features were limited by the absence of alpha or paired-chain data. The sequencing pipeline was judged likely to have produced a cluster of highly shared sequence variants as a technical artifact. A later analysis found that TCR association rates varied across HLA loci, with DRB1 alleles showing the most associated TCRs and HLA-C alleles the fewest. Strong co-occurrence of HLA alleles, especially DR and DQ, made assigning TCR associations to individual alleles difficult. An earlier analysis of approximately 590 of the donors showed that most TCR beta V segments appeared in productive rearrangements either about 87% or about 30% of the time, which broadly matched IMGT annotations. Linkage disequilibrium might explain the correlated functional status among segregating V segments, but an unknown experimental factor could not be excluded. Several of the top co-occurrence clusters appeared to be linked to parvovirus B19, influenza, CMV and Epstein-Barr virus, according to a later analysis. The presence/absence analyses assumed that sequencing depth was roughly uniform across donors, and that assumption may not be true. Three of the identified cytomegalovirus-associated TCR beta chains were confirmed in vitro to be specific for cytomegalovirus antigens. A later genetic analysis associated a missense DCLRE1C variant with V-gene and J-gene trimming of TCR beta chains, and an independent cohort replicated the association. The authors suggested that the approach could potentially be generalized to other disease states and immunological phenotypes. In the study, 150 to 200 TCR beta chains were listed as associated with cytomegalovirus. The only immune exposure information available for the cohort was CMV serostatus. Because HLA typing was missing for some donors at each locus, association tests included only the typed subset. A later analysis found that most CMV-associated TCR beta chains appeared HLA-restricted, with HLA associations seemingly driven largely by CMV exposure. At a false discovery rate of 0.05, a later analysis linked some 17,000 TCR beta sequences to specific HLA alleles. A later analysis found that HLA-associated TCR beta chains were more clonally expanded and had lower generation probabilities than equally common non-associated chains. Because counts were too low, 15 to 20 rarely observed V segments, including chromosome 9 orphons, were excluded from the earlier analysis of 587 of the donors. Cytomegalovirus status was reported to be diagnosed by the classifier with high specificity and sensitivity in both the original and validation cohorts. The 87-base-pair reads could not distinguish some IMGT-functional V segments, including TRBV6-2 and TRBV6-3, so those segments were excluded. Across donors, most TCR sequences were observed very rarely, whereas some public TCRs were present in many individuals.

For this clone: The antigen this receptor binds is unknown. Base qualities were left out, and no much larger clone turns up one base away.

The cohort comprised some 680 healthy bone marrow donors. Cohort members were all nominally healthy when sampled, although unrecorded immune exposures were likely present. The donor tested CMV seronegative, placing the donor among the roughly 340 seronegative members of the cohort. A peripheral blood sample was provided by each donor, and peripheral blood mononuclear cells were used for TCR beta sequencing. Genomic DNA was extracted from the blood cell samples with the Qiagen DNeasy Blood Extraction Kit. CDR1 and CDR2 were assigned from the germline V gene as SGDLS and YYNGEE. V drops 0 bases and J drops 4 bases, leaving 10 bases in between. The CDR3 covers 15 residues, taking in both the cysteine and the phenylalanine. Of the read, only the CDR3 DNA is kept; its 45 bases are in frame from base 1. Library prep was done by the immunoSEQ multiplex PCR assay. For the multiplex PCR, a mixture combining 60 forward primers for TCR Vbeta segments and 13 reverse primers for TCR Jbeta segments was used. A multiplex PCR assay on genomic DNA amplified the CDR3 region of rearranged TCR beta genes. On the Illumina HiSeq System, the amplified TCR beta libraries were sequenced as 87-base-pair reads. As for the original processing: A later analysis tallied roughly 78 million unique TCR beta chains across the 650 to 750 repertoires, and approximately 9.9 million of those chains were shared by two or more donors. To remove PCR and sequencing errors, raw reads were error-corrected and collapsed into unique sequences using a nearest-neighbor algorithm that merged closely related sequences. CDR3 sequences were aligned to IMGT reference sequences to assign V, D and J gene segments. For a sequence to be retained, a match of at least six nucleotides to both a V gene segment and a J gene segment was required. Rearrangements were called productive when the CDR3 lacked stop codons and stayed in frame with V and J; all others were non-productive. CDR3 was defined according to IMGT convention as the region running from the second conserved V-encoded cysteine to the conserved J-encoded phenylalanine. Sequences without an unambiguous match to a single V gene segment were excluded from the earlier analysis of about 600 of the donors. An earlier analysis of a few hundred of the donors classified V segments as functional when productive rearrangements were above 56.7% and as segregating when the standard deviation between donors was above 5%. A statistical classification framework was built to diagnose cytomegalovirus status from the catalog of TCR beta chain sequences. A later analysis assigned V and J genes by comparing TCR nucleotide sequences with IMGT/GENE-DB human TR gene sequences. A later analysis assigned CDR3 sequences and most-parsimonious VDJ recombination scenarios with the TCRdist pipeline. A later analysis defined each TCR beta chain by its CDR3 amino acid sequence plus V-gene family, and excluded reads lacking a unique V-gene family. As a way to deal with suspected cross-contamination and a sequencing artifact, a later analysis dropped 450 to 600 nucleotide sequences that were highly shared and had low generation probability. For each public chain, a later analysis derived a clonal expansion index from normalized ranks of inferred template counts within each repertoire. A later analysis computed generation probabilities with a VDJ recombination model fitted to out-of-frame rearrangements, and checked the results against IGoR. In a later analysis, hypergeometric tests were used to score TCR-TCR, TCR-HLA and TCR-CMV co-occurrence, with a repertoire-size bias correction applied to TCR pairs. In a later analysis, false discovery rates were estimated by permuting HLA or CMV assignments 20 times. In a later analysis, co-occurring TCRs were grouped with DBSCAN, and TCRdist sequence similarity was added when clustering was performed within HLA-allele-positive subsets. Co-occurrence clustering excluded repertoires with fewer than 30,000 or more than 120,000 public chains, plus five with anomalous nucleotide sharing. The immuneACCESS repertoire file appears here via TCRdb, limited to in-frame rearrangements. These files lack a portion of the clones; in checked studies, under half of the deficit traces to unresolved V genes, and the cause of the others is not known. Clonal size and the V and J genes are those of that table, whereas D and trimming came from the DNA. This sample lists roughly 100,000 clones; around 63% were detected once. The ten top clones hold under 4% of the sample.

The receptor was derived from a man aged 25 to 40 in good health and CMV-seronegative. The rearrangement joined TRBV9 to TRBJ2-2; confidence is insufficient to name the D gene. Sample: PBMCs. The nucleotides read TGTGCCAGCAGCGTAGGGTTCAGAAGCACCGGGGAGCTGTTTTTT. Its translation is CASSVGFRSTGELFF.